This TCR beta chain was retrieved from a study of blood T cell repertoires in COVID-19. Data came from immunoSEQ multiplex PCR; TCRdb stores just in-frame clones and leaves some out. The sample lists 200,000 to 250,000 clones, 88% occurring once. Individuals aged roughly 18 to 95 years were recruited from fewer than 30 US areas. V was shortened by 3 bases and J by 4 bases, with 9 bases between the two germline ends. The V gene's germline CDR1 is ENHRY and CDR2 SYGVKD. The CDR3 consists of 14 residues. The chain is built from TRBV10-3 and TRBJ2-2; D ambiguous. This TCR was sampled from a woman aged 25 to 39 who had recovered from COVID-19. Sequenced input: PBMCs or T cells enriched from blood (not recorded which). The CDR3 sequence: CAISEIQFTGELFF. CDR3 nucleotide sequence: TGTGCCATCAGTGAAATACAGTTCACCGGGGAGCTGTTTTTT.